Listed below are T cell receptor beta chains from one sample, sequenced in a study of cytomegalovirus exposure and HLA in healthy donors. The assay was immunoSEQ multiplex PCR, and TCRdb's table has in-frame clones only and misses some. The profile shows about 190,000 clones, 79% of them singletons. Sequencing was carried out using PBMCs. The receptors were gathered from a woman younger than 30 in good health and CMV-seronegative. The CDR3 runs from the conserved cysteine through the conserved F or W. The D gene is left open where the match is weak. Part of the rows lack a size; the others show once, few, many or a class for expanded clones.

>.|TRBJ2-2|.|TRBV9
TGTGCCAGCAGCGTAGGCCTAACGGGGGACACCGGGGAGCTGTTTTTT
CASSVGLTGDTGELFF
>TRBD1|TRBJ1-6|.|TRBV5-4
TGTGCCAGCAGCCTAGGACAGGGGGTCCCCAGTTCACCCCTCCACTTT
CASSLGQGVPSSPLHF
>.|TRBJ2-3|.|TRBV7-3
TGTGCCAGCAGCTCCCAACGGGGGGCCGATACGCAGTATTTT
CASSSQRGADTQYF
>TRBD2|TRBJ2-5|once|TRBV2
TGTGCCAGCATAGCGGGGGGCCCAGAGACCCAGTACTTC
CASIAGGPETQYF
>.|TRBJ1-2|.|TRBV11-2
TGTGCCAGCAGCTTACAACAGGCCGCGATCTATGGCTACACCTTC
CASSLQQAAIYGYTF
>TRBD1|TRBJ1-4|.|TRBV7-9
TGTGCCAGCAGCCGACCTAAACCGGGACAGGGGGTAGAAAAACTGTTTTTT
CASSRPKPGQGVEKLFF
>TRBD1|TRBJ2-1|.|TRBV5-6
TGTGCCAGCGGTGGGGGGACAGGCCCCTACAATGAGCAGTTCTTC
CASGGGTGPYNEQFF
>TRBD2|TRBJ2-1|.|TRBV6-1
TGTGCCATTCGGGGACTAGCGGCGACCAATGAGCAGTTCTTC
CAIRGLAATNEQFF
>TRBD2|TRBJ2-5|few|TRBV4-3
TGCGCCAGCAGCCAAGATTCCTTAGCGGGAGGGGACGGGCAGTACTTC
CASSQDSLAGGDGQYF
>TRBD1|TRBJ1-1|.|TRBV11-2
TGTGCCAGCAGTTCTCAAACAGGGGTACTCACTGAAGCTTTCTTT
CASSSQTGVLTEAFF
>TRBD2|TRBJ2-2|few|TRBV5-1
TGCGCCAGCAGCGAGGGACTAGCGGACACCGGGGAGCTGTTTTTT
CASSEGLADTGELFF
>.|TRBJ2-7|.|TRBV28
TGTGCCAGCAGCCTTCCCGGGACAAGTGCCCCCGGCGAGCAGTACTTC
CASSLPGTSAPGEQYF
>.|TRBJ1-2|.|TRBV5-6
TGTGCCAGCAGCTTGTTTACAGTCCATGGCTACACCTTC
CASSLFTVHGYTF
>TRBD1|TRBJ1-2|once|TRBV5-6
TGTGCCACCAAGCGGGACAGGGATGGCTACACCTTC
CATKRDRDGYTF
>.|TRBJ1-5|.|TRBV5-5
TGTGCCAGCAGCCCTAGACAGAGCAATCAGCCCCAGCATTTT
CASSPRQSNQPQHF
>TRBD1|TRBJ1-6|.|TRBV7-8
TGTGCCAGCAGCCCGGGACAGGGAGATTCACCCCTCCACTTT
CASSPGQGDSPLHF
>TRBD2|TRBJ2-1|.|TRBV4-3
TGCGCCAGCAGCCAAGAAGTGGGACTAGCGGGAGGGGAGCAGTTCTTC
CASSQEVGLAGGEQFF
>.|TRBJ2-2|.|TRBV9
TGTGCCAGCAGCTCCGGACGCAGTTCAATTAGGACTTCCGGGGAGCTGTTTTTT
CASSSGRSSIRTSGELFF
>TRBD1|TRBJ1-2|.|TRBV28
TGTGCCAGCAGTTCTACAGGGGGAGGGGGTTATGGCTACACCTTC
CASSSTGGGGYGYTF
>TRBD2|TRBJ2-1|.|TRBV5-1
TGCGCCAGCAGCGGAACCCCTAGCGGGGGTTACAATGAGCAGTTCTTC
CASSGTPSGGYNEQFF